The 26 T cell receptor beta chains reported below all come from one sample, sequenced in a study of chemoradiotherapy in HPV16-positive cancers. Repertoires were generated with immunoSEQ multiplex PCR, while TCRdb's copy carries only in-frame clones and drops some. The sample records fewer than 30,000 clones, approximately 90% being singletons. This material consisted of blood, taken from a patient who underwent chemoradiotherapy. These receptors all come from a human donor with HPV-associated anogenital cancer.

The chain employs TRBV7-2 and TRBJ2-5; D gene uncertain. The CDR3 runs to 13 residues. V was trimmed by 2 bases and J by 4 bases, leaving 8 bases between them. Germline V gene sequence: CDR1 SGHTA, CDR2 FQGNSA. The DNA of the CDR3 is TGTGCCAGCAGCTTAACCCCAGGAGAGACCCAGTACTTC. Translation gives CASSLTPGETQYF.

V usage is TRBV18 and J usage is TRBJ2-1, with 7 bases that match TRBD1. The CDR3 runs 18 residues. CDR1 and CDR2 from the germline V gene are KGHSH and LQKENI. The junction had 12 bases not matched to a gene; V was cut back by 3 bases and J by 1 base. The CDR3 DNA follows: TGTGCCAGCTCACCCGCCGGCCCGGACAGGTTTTCCTACAATGAGCAGTTCTTC. This codes for CASSPAGPDRFSYNEQFF.

J is TRBJ2-5 and V is TRBV5-1; perhaps D is TRBD1 or TRBD2 (5 bases each). Germline V lookup: CDR1 SGHRS, CDR2 YFSETQ. Trimming stripped 0 bases from V and 1 base from J, with 13 bases between. The length of the CDR3 is 16 residues. The CDR3 loop is CASSLGGALIQETQYF. DNA of the CDR3: TGCGCCAGCAGCTTGGGAGGGGCACTCATCCAAGAGACCCAGTACTTC.

The chain combines TRBV7-9 with TRBJ1-1; D unresolved. Germline-derived CDR1 and CDR2 are SEHNR and FQNEAQ (reference sequence). This CDR3 contains 13 residues. V lost 1 base to trimming and J lost 1 base, with 4 bases between them. DNA of the CDR3: TGTGCCAGCAGCTTAGAAGAGAACACTGAAGCTTTCTTT. Translating gives CASSLEENTEAFF.

This chain joins TRBV2 and TRBJ1-4; the D is unclear. The CDR3 runs to 18 residues. The germline V gene has CDR1 SNHLY and CDR2 FYNNEI. Trimming removed 5 bases at V and 4 bases at J, with 23 bases between. The CDR3 nucleotides are TGTGCCAGCAGTTTCGCTACCTACCCCCGGAGGGATAATGAAAAACTGTTTTTT. Translating gives CASSFATYPRRDNEKLFF.

The chain couples TRBV5-1 to TRBJ2-7, with D possibly called TRBD1 or TRBD2 (7 bases each). In germline, CDR1 is SGHRS, CDR2 YFSETQ. The CDR3 covers 14 residues. The V and J ends lost 4 bases and 0 bases respectively, with 11 bases between them. The CDR3 coding sequence is TGCGCCAGCAGCCCCAGGGGGGGCTCCTACGAGCAGTACTTC. It encodes CASSPRGGSYEQYF.

Comments on this clone: The sample contains more than one DNA sequence encoding this CDR3. This chain links TRBV11-2 with TRBJ2-1; TRBD2 aligns across 8 bases. V was pared by 5 bases and J by 3 bases, with 3 bases of the junction left unmatched. Germline loops: CDR1 SGHAT, CDR2 FQNNGV. This CDR3 contains 14 residues. Here the CDR3 DNA reads TGTGCCAGCAGCCGAAGCGGGAGCTACAATGAGCAGTTCTTC. Amino acid sequence: CASSRSGSYNEQFF.

The chain carries TRBV6-5 and TRBJ1-6, with 9 bases aligning to TRBD1. The ends lost 7 bases at V and 6 bases at J; junction bases unmatched: 7. The CDR3 is 15 residues long. The V gene's germline CDR1 is MNHEY and CDR2 SVGAGI. CDR3 sequence: CASIPRTGVNSPLHF. The CDR3 DNA reads TGTGCCAGCATTCCTCGGACAGGGGTTAATTCACCCCTCCACTTT.

This clone occurred once. The chain has TRBV7-8 and TRBJ2-1; 8 bases map to TRBD2. The germline V gene encodes CDR1 SGHVS and CDR2 FQNEAQ. Trimming cost V 2 bases and J 12 bases; bases outside gene matches: 3. This CDR3 has 12 amino acids. The CDR3 loop is CASSLISGGQFF. CDR3 nucleotide sequence: TGTGCCAGCAGCTTAATAAGCGGGGGGCAGTTCTTC.

The chain joins TRBV19 to TRBJ2-2; 7 nucleotides line up with TRBD2. J was trimmed by 2 bases and V by 10 bases; bases with no gene match: 10. This CDR3 contains 15 residues. Germline V lookup: CDR1 LNHDA, CDR2 SQIVND (reference sequence). The CDR3 nucleotides read TGTGCCACCAACGGACTAGTTCCAAACACCGGGGAGCTGTTTTTT. It codes for CATNGLVPNTGELFF.

J is TRBJ2-1 and V is TRBV30; 7 bases align to TRBD2. This CDR3 has 13 amino acids. CDR1 and CDR2 (germline): GTSNPN, SVGIG (reference sequence). V was clipped by 0 bases and J by 9 bases; unmatched bases: 5. The CDR3 loop is CAWSVVWGGEQFF. The CDR3 DNA sequence: TGTGCCTGGAGTGTAGTATGGGGGGGTGAGCAGTTCTTC.

This chain joins TRBV9 and TRBJ2-3; possible D gene TRBD2, 5 bases. The CDR3 runs 19 residues. Germline V gene data show CDR1 as SGDLS and CDR2 as YYNGEE. V lost 4 bases and J lost 2, with 26 bases in between. This CDR3 is CASSSTSASRGSVTDTQYF. CDR3 nucleotide sequence: TGTGCCAGCAGCTCCACCTCCGCGAGTCGGGGTAGCGTCACAGATACGCAGTATTTT. The full variable domain, with the rest looked up from reference TRBV9 and TRBJ2-3, is DSGVTQTPKHLITATGQRVTLRCSPRSGDLSVYWYQQSLDQGLQFLIQYYNGEERAKGNILERFSAQQFPDLHSELNLSSLELGDSALYFCASSSTSASRGSVTDTQYFGPGTRLTVL.

CDR3 coding DNA: TGCAGTGCTAGAGTGGAAGCCCAGTACTTC. Protein: CSARVEAQYF. The chain couples TRBV20-1 to TRBJ2-5, with unresolved D. The length of the CDR3 is 10 residues. The V end lost 1 base, the J end lost 9 bases, and 6 bases lay between the germline ends. CDR1 and CDR2 from the germline V gene are DFQATT and SNEGSKA (reference sequence).

The chain combines TRBV5-5 with TRBJ1-2, with 9 nucleotides matching TRBD1. The CDR3 spans 17 residues. Trimming at V came to 0 bases and at J to 7 bases, leaving 13 bases not matched to a gene. CDR1 and CDR2 (germline): SGHKS, YYEKEE (reference sequence). DNA of the CDR3: TGTGCCAGCAGCTTGGAGGGGTTTGGGACAGGGTTTCGTGGCTACACCTTC. As protein: CASSLEGFGTGFRGYTF. The full variable domain, in which reference TRBV5-5 and TRBJ1-2 provide the parts outside the CDR3, is DAGVTQSPTHLIKTRGQQVTLRCSPISGHKSVSWYQQVLGQGPQFIFQYYEKEERGRGNFPDRFSARQFPNYSSELNVNALLLGDSALYLCASSLEGFGTGFRGYTFGSGTRLTVV.

The CDR3 loop reads CASSPLPGGNQPQHF. The CDR3 nucleotides read TGTGCCAGCAGCCCCCTGCCGGGGGGGAATCAGCCCCAGCATTTT. The chain employs TRBV7-2 and TRBJ1-5; D is possibly TRBD1 (5 bases). Germline loops: CDR1 SGHTA, CDR2 FQGNSA. V lost 5 bases and J 4 bases, leaving 15 bases between the germline ends. The CDR3 loop spans 15 amino acids.

The J gene is TRBJ1-5, the V gene TRBV9; no clear D. This CDR3 comprises 13 residues. Germline V lookup: CDR1 SGDLS, CDR2 YYNGEE. V lost 3 bases, J lost 3 bases, and 7 bases lay in between. CDR3 sequence: CASSARPNQPQHF. The CDR3 nucleotides read TGTGCCAGCAGCGCTCGACCCAATCAGCCCCAGCATTTT. Full variable domain (remainder filled in from reference TRBV9 and TRBJ1-5): DSGVTQTPKHLITATGQRVTLRCSPRSGDLSVYWYQQSLDQGLQFLIQYYNGEERAKGNILERFSAQQFPDLHSELNLSSLELGDSALYFCASSARPNQPQHFGDGTRLSIL.

The gene calls are TRBV18 and TRBJ1-6; TRBD1 aligns across 9 bases. The V gene's germline CDR1 is KGHSH and CDR2 LQKENI. The junction had 10 bases not matched to a gene; V was cut back by 3 bases and J by 10 bases. The CDR3 is 16 amino acids. The CDR3 coding sequence is TGTGCCAGCTCACCCGGAACAGGGGGCTTCAACTCACCCCTCCACTTT. Translated, it gives CASSPGTGGFNSPLHF.

This clone was seen just once. The chain employs TRBV28 and TRBJ2-7, with D maybe TRBD2 (5 bases). CDR3 length: 12 amino acids. Per the germline V gene, CDR1 is MDHEN and CDR2 is SYDVKM. The V gene lost 10 bases and the J gene lost 0 bases, with 10 bases spanning the gap. CDR3 sequence (DNA): TGTGCCACCGGGGTTAGCTCCTACGAGCAGTACTTC. Its protein product is CATGVSSYEQYF.

J is TRBJ2-7 and V is TRBV10-3, with 7 bases lining up with TRBD2. Unmatched junction bases numbered 11, after V lost 3 bases and J lost 0 bases. The germline V gene has CDR1 ENHRY and CDR2 SYGVKD. This CDR3 is 17 amino acids long. Written as DNA, the CDR3 is TGTGCCATCAGTGATGGGCTAGCCGGGGGGAGCTCCTACGAGCAGTACTTC. It codes for CAISDGLAGGSSYEQYF.

V is TRBV18 and J is TRBJ1-5; 7 bases are a match to TRBD1. This CDR3 spans 14 amino acids. The ends lost 6 bases at V and 4 bases at J; junction bases unmatched: 6. Germline assignment: CDR1 KGHSH and CDR2 LQKENI. In nucleotides, the CDR3 is TGTGCCAGCTCCCAGGGACAGATAAATCAGCCCCAGCATTTT. Its translation is CASSQGQINQPQHF.

The V and J genes are TRBV15 and TRBJ2-5, with D unresolved. V shed 5 bases and J shed 5 bases, with 6 bases lying between them. This CDR3 has 11 residues. Germline V lookup: CDR1 LNHNV, CDR2 YYDKDF (reference sequence). The CDR3 DNA follows: TGTGCCACCAGCGTTAGTGAGACCCAGTACTTC. Its translation is CATSVSETQYF.

This chain connects TRBV6-6 to TRBJ2-5; D gene ambiguous. Germline CDR1 MNHNY, CDR2 SVGAGI (reference sequence). Deletions cut 8 bases from V and 4 bases from J, with 8 bases between. CDR3 size: 11 residues. CDR3 sequence: CASSSRETQYF. Written as DNA, the CDR3 is TGTGCCAGCTCATCAAGAGAGACCCAGTACTTC.

The V and J genes are TRBV5-1 and TRBJ2-3; 13 positions agree with TRBD2. The germline CDR1 and CDR2 sequences are SGHRS and YFSETQ. V shed 4 bases and J 0 bases; nucleotides not matched to a gene: 5. The CDR3 spans 17 residues. DNA of the CDR3: TGCGCCAGCAGCCTCGGGACTAGCGGGGCTAGCACAGATACGCAGTATTTT. Amino acid sequence: CASSLGTSGASTDTQYF.

Only one count was recorded for this clone. This sequence joins TRBV7-9 and TRBJ2-3, with D perhaps TRBD1 (5 bases). Trimming removed 5 bases at V and 2 bases at J, with 11 bases between. There are 14 residues in the CDR3. Germline V gene sequence: CDR1 SEHNR, CDR2 FQNEAQ (reference sequence). Here the CDR3 reads CASSPDTNTDTQYF. DNA for the CDR3: TGTGCCAGCAGCCCGGACACCAACACAGATACGCAGTATTTT.

This clone appeared a few times. V usage is TRBV12-5 and J usage is TRBJ2-7, with D possibly matching TRBD2 (6 bases). This CDR3 contains 12 residues. Germline V gene lookup returns CDR1 LGHNT and CDR2 FRNRAP. Trimming pared 5 bases from V and 6 bases from J, leaving 11 bases between. The CDR3 DNA sequence: TGTGCTAGTGGTACGCAGGGAGGCGAGCAGTACTTC. Amino acid sequence: CASGTQGGEQYF.

The chain combines TRBV7-8 with TRBJ2-7; D assignment may be TRBD1 or TRBD2 (6 bases each). Germline V CDR1 and CDR2: SGHVS, FQNEAQ. Trimming pared 0 bases from V and 0 bases from J, leaving 12 bases between. CDR3 length: 16 amino acids. The CDR3, as DNA: TGTGCCAGCAGCTTAGCGGGGGCCGGGGGCTCCTACGAGCAGTACTTC. It codes for CASSLAGAGGSYEQYF.